Listed below are T cell receptor beta chains from one sample, sequenced in a study of T cells in Graves' hyperthyroidism and ophthalmopathy. TCRdb ran MiXCR on the multiplex PCR reads and lists one entry per CDR3 protein. The sample has about 98,000 distinct CDR3 sequences; about 37% are singletons. The specimen was peripheral blood or thyroid tissue (not recorded which). The receptors were sampled from a woman aged 25 to 39 with Graves' hyperthyroidism. Each CDR3 is given with its conserved first and last residue. The D gene is left open where the match is weak. Only some rows state a clone size, as once, few, many or a class for expanded clones.

size	V	D	J	length	CDR3	DNA
-	TRBV2	TRBD1	TRBJ1-2	15	CASSEGQGTDYGYTF	TGTGCCAGCAGCGAAGGACAGGGTACGGACTATGGCTACACCTTC
-	TRBV7-3	TRBD1	TRBJ2-5	14	CASSPGQGNQPQYF	TGTGCCAGCAGCCCAGGACAGGGGAATCAGCCCCAGTACTTC
few	TRBV29-1	-	TRBJ2-5	12	CSARLEIGTQYF	TGCAGCGCCCGGCTAGAAATCGGGACCCAGTACTTC
-	TRBV20-1	TRBD1	TRBJ2-7	15	CSASPGTGGFYEQYF	TGCAGTGCTAGTCCCGGGACAGGGGGATTCTACGAGCAGTACTTC
many	TRBV7-9	-	TRBJ2-7	11	CASSAGREQYF	TGTGCCAGCAGCGCCGGCCGGGAGCAGTACTTC
many	TRBV15	-	TRBJ1-5	15	CATSRVSRSGQPQHF	TGTGCCACCAGCAGAGTCTCCCGCTCCGGACAGCCCCAGCATTTT
many	TRBV28	-	TRBJ1-5	16	CASSFPGGDSNQPQHF	TGTGCCAGCAGTTTTCCGGGAGGGGATAGCAATCAGCCCCAGCATTTT
many	TRBV4-1	TRBD2	TRBJ2-5	16	CASSRSGRERGETQYF	TGCGCCAGCAGCCGGAGTGGGCGGGAGCGGGGAGAGACCCAGTACTTC
many	TRBV6-6	-	TRBJ2-2	17	CASSPRGAGVSTGELFF	TGTGCCAGCAGCCCCAGGGGGGCGGGAGTAAGCACCGGGGAGCTGTTTTTT
-	TRBV5-1	TRBD2	TRBJ2-3	15	CASSLANSGRATQYF	TGCGCCAGCAGCTTGGCCAATAGCGGGAGGGCCACCCAGTATTTT
many	TRBV28	TRBD2	TRBJ2-7	14	CASSWKGGWYEQYF	TGTGCCAGCAGTTGGAAGGGAGGGTGGTACGAGCAGTACTTC
-	TRBV7-4	-	TRBJ1-3	13	CASSPGRGYTIYF	TGTGCCAGCAGCCCGGGACGCGGGTACACCATATATTTT
-	TRBV9	TRBD1	TRBJ1-5	14	CASSVGTGDKPQHF	TGTGCCAGCAGCGTAGGGACAGGGGATAAGCCCCAGCATTTT
few	TRBV7-3	-	TRBJ2-2	15	CASSPPELRTGELFF	TGTGCCAGCTCACCACCGGAGTTACGGACCGGGGAGCTGTTTTTT
few	TRBV10-3	-	TRBJ2-3	13	CAISGDSSDTQYF	TGTGCCATCAGTGGAGACAGCTCGGATACGCAGTATTTT
-	TRBV7-8	-	TRBJ1-1	14	CASSLGGRNTEAFF	TGTGCCAGCAGCTTAGGCGGACGGAACACTGAAGCTTTCTTT
many	TRBV7-8	-	TRBJ2-2	16	CASSFFYRARTGELFF	TGTGCCAGCAGCTTTTTCTACAGGGCCAGAACCGGGGAGCTGTTTTTT
many	TRBV6-5	-	TRBJ2-5	14	CASSYSAGIETQYF	TGTGCCAGCAGTTACTCCGCGGGCATTGAGACCCAGTACTTC
once	TRBV5-5	-	TRBJ2-2	14	CASSVSPGAGKLFF	TGTGCCAGCTCCGTGTCCCCGGGGGCGGGGAAACTGTTTTTT
-	TRBV10-3	TRBD2	TRBJ2-7	13	CAILSGRTEEQYF	TGTGCCATACTTAGCGGGAGAACAGAAGAGCAGTACTTC
-	TRBV10-2	TRBD2	TRBJ2-7	12	CASSGTSGEQYF	TGCGCCAGCAGTGGGACTAGCGGCGAGCAGTACTTC
-	TRBV28	-	TRBJ2-3	15	CASSFMIGGADTQYF	TGTGCCAGCAGTTTCATGATCGGCGGGGCAGATACGCAGTATTTT